Listed here is a single T cell receptor beta chain. Its antigen target is currently unknown. No much larger clone exists at a distance of one base, and base qualities are not known. Separate from the approximately 670-subject first cohort, the validation cohort of about 130 subjects was the group to which the donors belonged. This record belongs to a study of cytomegalovirus exposure and HLA in healthy donors (dated by TCRdb to about 2017). Context from the whole study: A later analysis indicated that the 130 or so validation repertoires were generated on the platform also employed for the roughly 730 repertoires of the first cohort. Besides the first cohort of 666 subjects, a separate validation cohort made up of some 110 different subjects was used. The study was designed to test whether signatures of past pathogen exposure could be identified by cataloging public T cell receptors. High-throughput TCR immunosequencing, statistical association of individual TCRs with disease status, and machine learning were combined to predict cytomegalovirus infection status. Beyond this particular receptor, the publication reports: A later analysis had no HLA typing for the validation cohort, so co-occurrence there was scored across all 110 or so repertoires. It was suggested by the authors that the approach could potentially be generalized to other disease states and immunological phenotypes. In vitro tests confirmed that a few of the cytomegalovirus-associated TCR beta chains recognize cytomegalovirus antigens. Most TCR sequences were observed very rarely across donors, whereas some public TCRs were present in many individuals. Subsequent analysis determined that TCRs grouped into clusters in the first cohort also showed a tendency toward co-occurrence across the roughly 130 validation repertoires, and 94% of cluster scores exceeded 0. The study listed around 160 TCR beta chains as associated with cytomegalovirus. Cytomegalovirus status was reported to be diagnosed by the classifier with high specificity and sensitivity in both the original and validation cohorts.

Trimming takes 6 bases from V and 6 bases from J, and the germline ends sit 11 bases apart. From its cysteine to its phenylalanine, the CDR3 spans 11 amino acids. Only the CDR3 DNA stays, 33 bases, in frame from base 1. The germline V gene (reference sequence) sets CDR1 to DFQATT and CDR2 to SNEGSKA. Preparation of the library involved the immunoSEQ multiplex PCR assay. The source study handled its data this way. To diagnose cytomegalovirus status from the catalog of TCR beta chain sequences, a statistical classification framework was built. Drawn from immuneACCESS, this table holds only the in-frame rearrangements with V and J called that TCRdb kept. Clones are partly lost; checked studies trace under half to an unresolved V gene and leave the rest unexplained. V, J and clone size are taken as reported in that table, and D and trimming were inferred from the DNA itself. Here the sample has some 110,000 clones; around 94% occur a single time. Over 1% of the sample comes from the top ten.

The sequenced material came from PBMCs. In this chain, TRBV20-1 is recombined with TRBJ1-2; too little of a D gene remains to name it. This clonotype was obtained from a woman between 18 and 29 years old in good health and CMV-seronegative. The CDR3 protein sequence reads: CSARRADGYTF. The DNA is as follows: TGCAGTGCCCGGAGGGCTGATGGCTACACCTTC.